This TCR beta chain was identified in a study of cytomegalovirus exposure and HLA in healthy donors. Study background: It was reported in a later analysis that the same platform had been used for the 90 to 150 validation repertoires as for the 666 first-cohort repertoires. General observations from the study: The authors enumerated under 200 TCR beta chains as linked to cytomegalovirus.

Worth noting for this clone: Its antigen is unknown.

Germline V gene sequence: CDR1 MNHEY, CDR2 SMNVEV (reference sequence). V trimming: 2 bases; J trimming: 4 bases; junction bases outside the gene matches: 10. The CDR3 covers 17 residues. Profiled with immunoSEQ multiplex PCR; TCRdb holds only in-frame clones, not every one. The sample records about 140,000 clones, roughly 79% being singletons. The specimen was PBMCs. The rearrangement links TRBV27 to TRBJ2-1, with 8 nucleotides matching TRBD2. The receptor's source is a man aged 30 to 39 in good health and CMV-seropositive. CDR3 amino acids: CASSLRVTSGPYNEQFF. Here the CDR3 DNA reads TGTGCCAGCAGTTTAAGGGTCACTAGCGGCCCATACAATGAGCAGTTCTTC.